These T cell receptor beta chains were read from a single sample in a study of CD8+CD57+ T cells in acquired aplastic anemia. One entry per CDR3 protein results from TCRdb running MiXCR on the reads. Altogether under 500,000 distinct CDR3 sequences are present, under 40% being singletons, with the ten largest covering less than 0.85%. The sample taken for sequencing was sorted CD4+, CD8+, or CD8+CD57+ T cells (not recorded which) from PBMCs. The receptors here all came from a human donor with aplastic anemia. Both conserved end residues are part of each CDR3. A D gene is named only where the DNA matches it firmly. Clone size is given for some rows only: seen once, a few or many times, or a class if the clone is expanded.

CASSYSMGGPSPLHF | TGTGCCAGCAGTTACTCGATGGGGGGGCCTTCACCCCTCCACTTT | TRBV6-5 | . | TRBJ1-6 | .
CASSYSGGTRGLHEQFF | TGTGCCAGCAGTTACTCGGGTGGGACTAGGGGTCTCCATGAGCAGTTCTTC | TRBV6-2/TRBV6-3 | . | TRBJ2-1 | TRBD2
CASSTSRQETQYF | TGCGCCAGCAGTACATCGCGGCAGGAGACCCAGTACTTC | TRBV10-1 | . | TRBJ2-5 | .
CSARRQGNQPQHF | TGCAGTGCTAGAAGACAGGGCAATCAGCCCCAGCATTTT | TRBV20-1 | many | TRBJ1-5 | .
CASSWTGVEAFF | TGTGCCAGCAGCTGGACAGGGGTTGAAGCTTTCTTT | TRBV7-9 | . | TRBJ1-1 | TRBD1
CASKQGYSNQPQHF | TGTGCCAGCAAACAGGGGTATAGCAATCAGCCCCAGCATTTT | TRBV27 | few | TRBJ1-5 | TRBD1
CASSQAGGRNQPQHF | TGTGCCAGCAGCCAAGCCGGGGGACGCAATCAGCCCCAGCATTTT | TRBV4-2 | few | TRBJ1-5 | .
CASSYGAWGTGGVEQFF | TGTGCCAGCAGTTACGGAGCTTGGGGAACAGGGGGCGTTGAGCAGTTCTTC | TRBV6-5 | . | TRBJ2-1 | TRBD1
CASRRKEPGQNTGELFF | TGTGCCAGCAGACGAAAAGAGCCGGGACAGAACACCGGGGAGCTGTTTTTT | TRBV11-1 | . | TRBJ2-2 | .
CASRGTGIGNTIYF | TGTGCCAGCAGGGGTACAGGGATTGGAAACACCATATATTTT | TRBV12-3/TRBV12-4 | . | TRBJ1-3 | .
CASSVGPIIEKLFF | TGTGCCAGCAGCGTAGGCCCCATTATAGAAAAACTGTTTTTT | TRBV9 | many | TRBJ1-4 | .
CASSLNGGQPQHF | TGTGCCAGCAGTCTCAACGGGGGTCAGCCCCAGCATTTT | TRBV6-1 | many | TRBJ1-5 | .
CASSSGGANVLTF | TGCGCCAGCAGTTCGGGAGGGGCCAACGTCCTGACTTTC | TRBV5-1 | few | TRBJ2-6 | .
CASSAEYQETQYF | TGTGCCAGCAGTGCCGAGTACCAAGAGACCCAGTACTTC | TRBV2 | . | TRBJ2-5 | .
CASSFGALNTEAFF | TGTGCCAGCAGTTTCGGGGCGCTGAACACTGAAGCTTTCTTT | TRBV28 | once | TRBJ1-1 | .
CASSQRANEQFF | TGTGCCAGCAGCCAAAGGGCCAATGAGCAGTTCTTC | TRBV11-3 | . | TRBJ2-1 | .
CASSSQGSGANVLTF | TGTGCCAGTAGTTCCCAGGGATCTGGGGCCAACGTCCTGACTTTC | TRBV5-1 | many | TRBJ2-6 | .
CASSLLAGRTYEQYF | TGTGCCAGCAGTTTACTAGCGGGACGGACCTACGAGCAGTACTTC | TRBV12-3/TRBV12-4 | few | TRBJ2-7 | TRBD2
CASSIDSITPLHF | TGTGCCAGTAGTATAGATTCTATTACACCCCTCCACTTT | TRBV19 | many | TRBJ1-6 | .
CATSDSGQGVMGDTQYF | TGTGCCACCAGTGATTCAGGGCAGGGGGTAATGGGAGATACGCAGTATTTT | TRBV24-1 | many | TRBJ2-3 | TRBD1
CASSYTGTGNYGYTF | TGTGCCAGCAGTTACACCGGGACAGGGAACTATGGCTACACCTTC | TRBV12-3/TRBV12-4 | few | TRBJ1-2 | TRBD1
CASSLIVAGGSETQYF | TGCGCCAGCAGCTTGATTGTAGCGGGAGGTTCCGAGACCCAGTACTTC | TRBV5-1 | . | TRBJ2-5 | TRBD2
CASSLEANQPQHF | TGCGCCAGCAGCTTGGAGGCTAATCAGCCCCAGCATTTT | TRBV5-1 | many | TRBJ1-5 | .
CASSQDGWYSYEQYF | TGTGCCAGCAGCCAAGACGGTTGGTATTCCTACGAGCAGTACTTC | TRBV14 | few | TRBJ2-7 | .
CASRTGSALSPLHF | TGTGCCAGTAGGACAGGGTCTGCTTTGTCACCCCTCCACTTT | TRBV19 | many | TRBJ1-6 | TRBD1
CASRTTGEGEDTF | TGTGCCAGCAGGACGACAGGGGAGGGTGAAGACACCTTC | TRBV2 | many | TRBJ1-2 | TRBD1
CASSVRGEGSNVLTF | TGTGCCAGCAGCGTAAGAGGGGAAGGGTCCAACGTCCTGACTTTC | TRBV9 | many | TRBJ2-6 | .
CATSRDLKSTEAFF | TGTGCCACCAGCAGAGATCTTAAGTCCACTGAAGCTTTCTTT | TRBV15 | many | TRBJ1-1 | .
CSVEKGGYGYTF | TGCAGCGTTGAAAAAGGGGGCTATGGCTACACCTTC | TRBV29-1 | . | TRBJ1-2 | .
CASSFDTYYNSPLHF | TGCGCCAGCAGTTTCGACACCTACTATAATTCACCCCTCCACTTT | TRBV10-2 | . | TRBJ1-6 | .
CSARDQRDSKETQYF | TGCAGTGCTAGAGATCAGCGGGACTCGAAAGAGACCCAGTACTTC | TRBV20-1 | . | TRBJ2-5 | TRBD2
CASSLQGDDGYTF | TGTGCCAGCAGCCTACAGGGAGACGATGGCTACACCTTC | TRBV4-2 | . | TRBJ1-2 | .
CSAAGERQGETQYF | TGCAGTGCTGCAGGGGAACGACAGGGGGAGACCCAGTACTTC | TRBV20-1 | . | TRBJ2-5 | TRBD1
CASSGETVHF | TGTGCCAGCAGTGGGGAGACAGTCCACTTT | TRBV2 | once | TRBJ1-6 | .
CASSRRQGLETQYF | TGTGCCAGCAGCCGACGACAAGGCTTGGAGACCCAGTACTTC | TRBV11-1 | . | TRBJ2-5 | .